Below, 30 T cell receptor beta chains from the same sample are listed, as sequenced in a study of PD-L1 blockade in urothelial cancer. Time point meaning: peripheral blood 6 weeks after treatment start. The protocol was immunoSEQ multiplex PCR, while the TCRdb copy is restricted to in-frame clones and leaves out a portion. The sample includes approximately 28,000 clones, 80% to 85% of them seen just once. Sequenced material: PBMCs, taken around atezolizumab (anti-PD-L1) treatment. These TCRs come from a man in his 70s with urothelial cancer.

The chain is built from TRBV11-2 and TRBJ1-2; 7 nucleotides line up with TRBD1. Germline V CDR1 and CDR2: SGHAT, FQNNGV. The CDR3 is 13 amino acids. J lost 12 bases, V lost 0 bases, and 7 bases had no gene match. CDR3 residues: CASSLDSAGGHTF. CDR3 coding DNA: TGTGCCAGCAGCTTAGATTCGGCAGGGGGGCACACCTTC. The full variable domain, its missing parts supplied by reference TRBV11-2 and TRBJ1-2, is EAGVAQSPRYKIIEKRQSVAFWCNPISGHATLYWYQQILGQGPKLLIQFQNNGVVDDSQLPKDRFSAERLKGVDSTLKIQPAKLEDSAVYLCASSLDSAGGHTFGSGTRLTVV.

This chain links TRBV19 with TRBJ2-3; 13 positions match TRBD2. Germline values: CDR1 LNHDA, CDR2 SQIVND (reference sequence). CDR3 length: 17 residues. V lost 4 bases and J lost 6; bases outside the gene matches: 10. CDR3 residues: CASSTRTSGGAVDTQYF. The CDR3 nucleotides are TGTGCCAGTAGTACTAGGACTAGCGGGGGTGCTGTGGATACGCAGTATTTT.

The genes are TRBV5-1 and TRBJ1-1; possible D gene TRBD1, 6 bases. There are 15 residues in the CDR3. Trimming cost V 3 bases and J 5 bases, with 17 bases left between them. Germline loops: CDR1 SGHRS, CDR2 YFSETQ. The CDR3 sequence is CASSSEQGWRTEAFF. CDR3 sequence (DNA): TGCGCCAGCAGCTCCGAACAGGGTTGGAGAACTGAAGCTTTCTTT.

CDR3 residues: CASLSLPGQGTYNEQFF. The CDR3 coding sequence is TGTGCCAGCCTATCTTTACCGGGACAGGGAACCTACAATGAGCAGTTCTTC. The V and J genes are TRBV2 and TRBJ2-1; the match to TRBD1 covers 9 bases. The CDR3 sequence is 17 residues long. Germline CDR1 SNHLY, CDR2 FYNNEI. J was trimmed by 2 bases and V by 8 bases; bases with no gene match: 13.

The CDR3 DNA reads as TGTGCCAGCAGCTCCGTTGGAGGGTTGGAAAACATTCAGTACTTC. It is translated as CASSSVGGLENIQYF. The rearrangement uses TRBV28 and TRBJ2-4, with D perhaps TRBD2 (6 bases). Germline assignment: CDR1 MDHEN and CDR2 SYDVKM. There are 15 residues in the CDR3. Deletions cut 6 bases from V and 5 bases from J, with 17 bases between.

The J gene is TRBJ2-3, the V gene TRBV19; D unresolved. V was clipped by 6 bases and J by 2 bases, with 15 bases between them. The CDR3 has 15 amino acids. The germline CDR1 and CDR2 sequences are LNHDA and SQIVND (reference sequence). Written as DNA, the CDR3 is TGTGCCAGTAGCCGAGGAGACGGGTACACAGATACGCAGTATTTT. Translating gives CASSRGDGYTDTQYF. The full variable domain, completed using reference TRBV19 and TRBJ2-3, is DGGITQSPKYLFRKEGQNVTLSCEQNLNHDAMYWYRQDPGQGLRLIYYSQIVNDFQKGDIAEGYSVSREKKESFPLTVTSAQKNPTAFYLCASSRGDGYTDTQYFGPGTRLTVL.

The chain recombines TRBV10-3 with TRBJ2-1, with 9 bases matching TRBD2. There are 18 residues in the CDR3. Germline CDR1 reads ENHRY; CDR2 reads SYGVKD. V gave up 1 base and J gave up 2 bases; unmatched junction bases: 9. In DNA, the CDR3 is TGTGCCATCAGTGAGTGGGAGGTAGCGGGGGCCCCCTACAATGAGCAGTTCTTC. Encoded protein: CAISEWEVAGAPYNEQFF.

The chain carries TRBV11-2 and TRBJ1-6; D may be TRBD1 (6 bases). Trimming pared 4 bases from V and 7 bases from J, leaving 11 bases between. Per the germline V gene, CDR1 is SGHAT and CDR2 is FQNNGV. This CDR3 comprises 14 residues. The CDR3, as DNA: TGTGCCAGCAGCTCTACAGGGTGGAATTCACCCCTCCACTTT. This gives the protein CASSSTGWNSPLHF.

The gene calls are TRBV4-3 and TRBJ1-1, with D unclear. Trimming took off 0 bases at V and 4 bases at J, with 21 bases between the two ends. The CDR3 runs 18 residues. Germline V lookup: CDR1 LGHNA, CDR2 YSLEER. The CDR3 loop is CASSQDPARESLGTEAFF. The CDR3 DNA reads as TGCGCCAGCAGCCAAGATCCGGCACGGGAATCCTTGGGCACTGAAGCTTTCTTT.

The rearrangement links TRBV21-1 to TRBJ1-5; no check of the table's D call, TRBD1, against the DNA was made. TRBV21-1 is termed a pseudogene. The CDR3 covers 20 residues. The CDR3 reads CASGLSGTGGNFGSNQPQHF. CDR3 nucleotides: TGTGCCAGCGGACTCTCCGGGACAGGGGGCAACTTTGGGAGCAATCAGCCCCAGCATTTT.

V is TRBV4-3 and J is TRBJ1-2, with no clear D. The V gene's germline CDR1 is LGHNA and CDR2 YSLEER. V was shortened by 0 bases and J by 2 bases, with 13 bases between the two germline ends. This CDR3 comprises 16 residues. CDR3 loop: CASSQEGEGGNYGYTF. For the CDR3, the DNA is TGCGCCAGCAGCCAAGAGGGTGAGGGAGGAAACTATGGCTACACCTTC.

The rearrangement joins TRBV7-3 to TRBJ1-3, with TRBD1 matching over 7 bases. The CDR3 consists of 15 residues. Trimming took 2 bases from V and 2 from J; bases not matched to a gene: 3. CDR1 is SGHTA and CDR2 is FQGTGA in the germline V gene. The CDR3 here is CASSLQGGAGNTIYF. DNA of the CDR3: TGTGCCAGCAGCTTACAGGGGGGTGCTGGAAACACCATATATTTT.

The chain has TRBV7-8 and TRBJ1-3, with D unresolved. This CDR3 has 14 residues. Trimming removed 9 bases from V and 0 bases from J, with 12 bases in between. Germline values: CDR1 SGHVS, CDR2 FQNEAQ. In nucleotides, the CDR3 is TGTGCCAGTGGAGTGGGGAGCTCTGGAAACACCATATATTTT. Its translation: CASGVGSSGNTIYF.

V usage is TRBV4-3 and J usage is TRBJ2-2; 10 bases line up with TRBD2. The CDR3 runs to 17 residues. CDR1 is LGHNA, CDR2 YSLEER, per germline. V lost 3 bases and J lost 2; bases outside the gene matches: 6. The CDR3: CASSQFTSGVNTGELFF. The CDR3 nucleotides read TGCGCCAGCAGCCAGTTTACTAGCGGGGTAAACACCGGGGAGCTGTTTTTT.

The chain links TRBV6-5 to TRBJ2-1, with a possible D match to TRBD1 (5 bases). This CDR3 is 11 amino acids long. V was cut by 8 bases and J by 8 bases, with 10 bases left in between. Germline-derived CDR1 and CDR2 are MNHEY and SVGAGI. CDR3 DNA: TGTGCCAGCCGCCAGGGCCATGAGCAGTTCTTC. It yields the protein CASRQGHEQFF.

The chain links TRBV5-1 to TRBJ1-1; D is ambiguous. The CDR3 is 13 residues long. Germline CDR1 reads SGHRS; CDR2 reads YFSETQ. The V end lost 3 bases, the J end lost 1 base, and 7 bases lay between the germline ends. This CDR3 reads CASSSQANTEAFF. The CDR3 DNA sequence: TGCGCCAGCAGCTCCCAAGCGAACACTGAAGCTTTCTTT.

The DNA of the CDR3 is TGTGCCAGCAGCTTAGAGGGACTAGCGGCGCCGAGCTCCTACAATGAGCAGTTCTTC. Protein sequence: CASSLEGLAAPSSYNEQFF. The rearrangement joins TRBV13 to TRBJ2-1, with TRBD2 identical over 11 bases. Germline loops: CDR1 PRHDT, CDR2 FYEKMQ (reference sequence). This CDR3 contains 19 residues. The V gene end was trimmed by 1 base and the J gene end by 0 bases; junction bases not matched to a gene: 8.

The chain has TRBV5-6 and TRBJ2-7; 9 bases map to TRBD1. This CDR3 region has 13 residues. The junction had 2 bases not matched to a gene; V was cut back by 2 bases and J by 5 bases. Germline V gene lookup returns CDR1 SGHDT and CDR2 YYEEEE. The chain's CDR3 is CASSFRDRDEQYF. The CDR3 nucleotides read TGTGCCAGCAGCTTCCGGGACAGGGACGAGCAGTACTTC. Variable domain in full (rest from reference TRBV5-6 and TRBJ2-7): DAGVTQSPTHLIKTRGQQVTLRCSPKSGHDTVSWYQQALGQGPQFIFQYYEEEERQRGNFPDRFSGHQFPNYSSELNVNALLLGDSALYLCASSFRDRDEQYFGPGTRLTVT.

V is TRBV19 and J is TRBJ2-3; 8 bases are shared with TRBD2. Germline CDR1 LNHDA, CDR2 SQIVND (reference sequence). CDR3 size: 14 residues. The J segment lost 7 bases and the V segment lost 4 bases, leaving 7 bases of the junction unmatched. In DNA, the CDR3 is TGTGCCAGTAGTAACCGGGGGGGCTTATATACGCAGTATTTT. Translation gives CASSNRGGLYTQYF.

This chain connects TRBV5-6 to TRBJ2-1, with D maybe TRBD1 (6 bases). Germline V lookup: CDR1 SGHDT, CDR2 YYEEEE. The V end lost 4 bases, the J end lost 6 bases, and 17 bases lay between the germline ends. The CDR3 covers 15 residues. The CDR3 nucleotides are TGTGCCAGCAGCCATGGACAGCCCCGAACCAATGAGCAGTTCTTC. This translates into CASSHGQPRTNEQFF.

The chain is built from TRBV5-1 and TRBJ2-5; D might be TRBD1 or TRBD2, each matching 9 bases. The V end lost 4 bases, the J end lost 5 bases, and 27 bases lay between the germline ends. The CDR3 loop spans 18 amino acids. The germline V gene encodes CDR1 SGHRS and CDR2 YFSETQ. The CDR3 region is CASSIQGAGGRAYETQYF. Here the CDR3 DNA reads TGCGCCAGCAGCATACAGGGGGCTGGCGGGAGGGCCTATGAGACCCAGTACTTC.

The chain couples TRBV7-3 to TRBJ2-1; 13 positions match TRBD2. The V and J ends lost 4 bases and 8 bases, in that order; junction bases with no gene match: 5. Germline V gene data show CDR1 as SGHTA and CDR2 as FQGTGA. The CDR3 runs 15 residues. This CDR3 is CASSSRGLAGDEQFF. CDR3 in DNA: TGTGCCAGCAGCTCTAGAGGACTAGCGGGAGATGAGCAGTTCTTC.

This chain's CDR3 is CASGTSGTDTQYF. The CDR3 bases are TGTGCCAGCGGGACTAGCGGTACAGATACGCAGTATTTT. This sequence joins TRBV7-8 and TRBJ2-3, with 11 bases identical to TRBD2. V was pared by 8 bases and J by 3 bases, with 1 base of the junction left unmatched. The CDR3 runs 13 residues. The V gene's germline CDR1 is SGHVS and CDR2 FQNEAQ. Complete variable domain (other parts from reference TRBV7-8 and TRBJ2-3): GAGVSQSPRYKVAKRGQDVALRCDPISGHVSLFWYQQALGQGPEFLTYFQNEAQLDKSGLPSDRFFAERPEGSVSTLKIQRTQQEDSAVYLCASGTSGTDTQYFGPGTRLTVL.

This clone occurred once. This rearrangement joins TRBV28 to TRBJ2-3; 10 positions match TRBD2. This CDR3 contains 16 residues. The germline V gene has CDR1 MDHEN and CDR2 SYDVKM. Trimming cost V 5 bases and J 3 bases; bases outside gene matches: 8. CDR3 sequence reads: CASSPQLAGVTDTQYF. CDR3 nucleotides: TGTGCCAGCAGTCCCCAGCTAGCGGGAGTTACAGATACGCAGTATTTT.

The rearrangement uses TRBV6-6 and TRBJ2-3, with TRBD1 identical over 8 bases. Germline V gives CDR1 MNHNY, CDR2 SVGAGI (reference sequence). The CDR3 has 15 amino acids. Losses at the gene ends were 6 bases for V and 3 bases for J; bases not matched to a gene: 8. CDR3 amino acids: CASSKVDRGTDTQYF. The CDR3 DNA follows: TGTGCCAGCAGCAAGGTCGACAGGGGAACAGATACGCAGTATTTT.

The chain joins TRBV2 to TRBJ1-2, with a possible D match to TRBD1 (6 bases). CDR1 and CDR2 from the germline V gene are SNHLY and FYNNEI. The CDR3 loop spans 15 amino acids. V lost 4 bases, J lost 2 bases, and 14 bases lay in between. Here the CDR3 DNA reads TGTGCCAGCAGTGGGCCTGGACAGATGAACTATGGCTACACCTTC. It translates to CASSGPGQMNYGYTF.

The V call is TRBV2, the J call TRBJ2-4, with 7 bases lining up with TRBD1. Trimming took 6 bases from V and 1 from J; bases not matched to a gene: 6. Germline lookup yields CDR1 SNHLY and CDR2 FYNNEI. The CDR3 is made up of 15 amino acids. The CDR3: CASSPTGYAKNIQYF. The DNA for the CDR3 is TGTGCCAGCAGCCCGACAGGGTACGCCAAAAACATTCAGTACTTC.

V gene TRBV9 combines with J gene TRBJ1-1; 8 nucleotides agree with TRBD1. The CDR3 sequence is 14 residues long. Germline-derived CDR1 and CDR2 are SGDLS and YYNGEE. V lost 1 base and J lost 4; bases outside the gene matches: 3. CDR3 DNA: TGTGCCAGCAGCGTACAGGGGGCAAGCACTGAAGCTTTCTTT. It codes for CASSVQGASTEAFF.

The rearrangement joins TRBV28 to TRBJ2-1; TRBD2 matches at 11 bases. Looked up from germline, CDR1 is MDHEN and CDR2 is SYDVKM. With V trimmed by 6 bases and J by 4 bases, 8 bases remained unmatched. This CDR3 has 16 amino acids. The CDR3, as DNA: TGTGCCAGCAGCTATGGACTAGCGGGCCAATACAATGAGCAGTTCTTC. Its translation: CASSYGLAGQYNEQFF.

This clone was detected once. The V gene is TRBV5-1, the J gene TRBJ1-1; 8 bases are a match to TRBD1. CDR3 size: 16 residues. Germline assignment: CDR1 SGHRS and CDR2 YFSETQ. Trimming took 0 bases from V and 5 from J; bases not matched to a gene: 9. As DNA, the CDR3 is TGCGCCAGCAGCTTGGCGCAGGGGGCATTGGGGACTGAAGCTTTCTTT. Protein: CASSLAQGALGTEAFF.